This TCR beta chain comes out of a study of OX40 agonist ivuxolimab in advanced cancers. The overall study: Aged roughly 23 to 85 with a mean of approximately 57 years, they were under 85% male. Three patients showed partial responses: one hepatocellular carcinoma and two cutaneous melanoma cases.

Autoimmune disease history or systemic immunosuppression led to patients being barred. A remark on this clone: Antigen: not known.

The assay was immunoSEQ multiplex PCR, and TCRdb's table has in-frame clones only and misses some. The sample has tens of thousands of clones, approximately 87% seen once. Notes on the study in general: CD4+ and CD8+ T cells in blood underwent clonal expansion by week 6 at 0.1 to 3.0 mg/kg.

This clonotype was obtained from an adult with an advanced solid tumor such as melanoma, head and neck, liver or kidney cancer. The material sequenced was CD4+ or CD8+ T cells sorted from blood, taken in a trial of the OX40 agonist ivuxolimab.

CDR3 loop: CASRATGNTEAFF. The DNA for the CDR3 is TGTGCCAGCAGGGCTACAGGGAACACTGAAGCTTTCTTT. The chain recombines TRBV6-4 with TRBJ1-1, with D possibly being TRBD1 (5 bases). The CDR3 has 13 residues. CDR1 MRHNA and CDR2 SNTAGT come from the germline V gene. Deletions cut 6 bases from V and 1 base from J, with 9 bases between.